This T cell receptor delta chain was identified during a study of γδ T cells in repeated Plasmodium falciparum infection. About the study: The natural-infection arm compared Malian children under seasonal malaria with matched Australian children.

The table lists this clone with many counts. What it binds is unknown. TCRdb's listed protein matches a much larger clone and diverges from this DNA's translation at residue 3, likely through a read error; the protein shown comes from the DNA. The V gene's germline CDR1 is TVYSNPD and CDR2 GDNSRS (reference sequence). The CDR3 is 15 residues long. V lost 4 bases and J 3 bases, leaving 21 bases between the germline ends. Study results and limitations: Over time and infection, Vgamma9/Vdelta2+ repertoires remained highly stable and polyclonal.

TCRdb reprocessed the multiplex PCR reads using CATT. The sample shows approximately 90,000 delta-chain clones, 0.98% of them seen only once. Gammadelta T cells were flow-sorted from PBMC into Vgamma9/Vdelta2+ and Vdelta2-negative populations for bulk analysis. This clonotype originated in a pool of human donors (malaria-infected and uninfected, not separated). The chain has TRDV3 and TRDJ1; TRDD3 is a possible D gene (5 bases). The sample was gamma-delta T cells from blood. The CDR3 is CASIRAAFWADKLIF. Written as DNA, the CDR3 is TGTGCCTCTATACGAGCCGCGTTCTGGGCCGATAAACTCATCTTT.